The 19 T cell receptor beta chains below come from one sample, sequenced in a study of CD8 T cells in ankylosing spondylitis. TCRdb processed the 5' RACE reads anew with MiXCR; each CDR3 protein has one entry. The sample holds some 250,000 distinct CDR3 sequences; about 10% are singletons and the top ten take less than 7.5%. Sequencing used blood, either unsorted or a sorted T cell fraction (not recorded which). These receptors all stem from a male donor with ankylosing spondylitis or in good health (not recorded which).

This clonotype was counted many times. The rearrangement links TRBV27 to TRBJ1-6; weak D call: TRBD1 (5 bases). This CDR3 is built from 16 residues. Germline V gene sequence: CDR1 MNHEY, CDR2 SMNVEV (reference sequence). Between the trimmed V and J ends, which lost 0 bases and 6 bases, there was a span of 12 bases. The CDR3: CASSLSGVGGNSPLHF. In DNA, the CDR3 is TGTGCCAGCAGTTTATCGGGGGTTGGGGGTAATTCACCCCTCCACTTT.

This clonotype was recorded many times. The rearrangement links TRBV5-1 to TRBJ1-1, with 7 nucleotides matching TRBD1. This CDR3 region has 14 residues. The V and J ends lost 3 bases and 1 base, in that order; junction bases with no gene match: 3. Germline CDR1 and CDR2: SGHRS and YFSETQ. The CDR3 sequence: CASSSYRGNTEAFF. The CDR3 DNA reads as TGCGCCAGCAGCTCCTACAGGGGGAACACTGAAGCTTTCTTT.

A few counts support this clonotype. The chain uses TRBV20-1 and TRBJ1-1, with 11 bases that match TRBD1. The length of the CDR3 is 16 residues. The V segment lost 0 bases and the J segment 0 bases; nucleotides outside the gene matches: 3. Germline V CDR1 and CDR2: DFQATT, SNEGSKA (reference sequence). The CDR3 spells CSAREDRGLMNTEAFF. CDR3 DNA: TGCAGTGCTAGAGAGGACAGGGGGCTCATGAACACTGAAGCTTTCTTT.

This clonotype was counted at least ten times. V gene TRBV20-1 combines with J gene TRBJ2-1, with D maybe TRBD2 (5 bases). The CDR3 length is 19 residues. Germline V gene sequence: CDR1 DFQATT, CDR2 SNEGSKA (reference sequence). The V and J ends lost 0 bases and 0 bases respectively, with 21 bases between them. CDR3 bases: TGCAGTGCTAGAGATCCCGCTAGCAGCTTAATAAGCTCCTACAATGAGCAGTTCTTC. Its protein is CSARDPASSLISSYNEQFF.

This clonotype was recorded many times. The chain uses TRBV5-1 and TRBJ2-7; D remains unclear. V was shortened by 2 bases and J by 3 bases, with 12 bases between the two germline ends. Germline CDR1 reads SGHRS; CDR2 reads YFSETQ. This CDR3 has 14 residues. The CDR3 DNA reads TGCGCCAGCAGCTTTAGCCTGGCGTACTACGAGCAGTACTTC. Amino acid sequence: CASSFSLAYYEQYF.

In this sample, this clonotype turned up many times. The chain is built from TRBV6-1 and TRBJ1-3; the D gene is possibly TRBD1 (6 bases). Per germline, CDR1 MNHNS and CDR2 SASEGT. CDR3 size: 15 residues. V gave up 5 bases and J gave up 0 bases, with 11 bases separating them. CDR3 sequence reads: CASSRGGPSGNTIYF. The CDR3 DNA reads TGTGCCAGCAGTAGAGGGGGGCCCTCTGGAAACACCATATATTTT.

This clonotype was found many times. This chain links TRBV29-1 with TRBJ2-7; D not resolved. Deletions cut 4 bases from V and 0 bases from J, with 4 bases between. In germline, CDR1 is SQVTM, CDR2 ANQGSEA. The CDR3 has 11 amino acids. The CDR3 sequence: CSVALSYEQYF. As DNA, the CDR3 is TGCAGCGTTGCCCTCTCCTACGAGCAGTACTTC.

This clonotype is a singleton in its sample. The J gene is TRBJ2-7, the V gene TRBV19, with TRBD1 matching over 8 bases. CDR1 and CDR2 from the germline V gene are LNHDA and SQIVND (reference sequence). This CDR3 is 15 amino acids long. Trimming removed 5 bases from V and 3 bases from J; junction bases left unmatched: 9. CDR3 DNA sequence: TGTGCCAGTAGTCCCGGGACAGGAGCCTTCTACGAGCAGTACTTC. Translated, it gives CASSPGTGAFYEQYF.

Only a few counts were recorded for this clonotype. The V and J genes are TRBV24-1 and TRBJ2-3; D uncertain. Germline V gene lookup returns CDR1 KGHDR and CDR2 SFDVKD. Trimming shortened V by 4 bases and J by 0 bases, and 4 bases separated the two germline ends. The CDR3 totals 13 residues. The CDR3 DNA is TGTGCCACCAGTGACACTAGCACAGATACGCAGTATTTT. The encoded protein is CATSDTSTDTQYF.

The rearrangement links TRBV20-1 to TRBJ2-5; 7 positions agree with TRBD1. V lost 6 bases and J lost 1; bases outside the gene matches: 5. The CDR3 length is 13 residues. Germline V gene lookup returns CDR1 DFQATT and CDR2 SNEGSKA (reference sequence). The DNA of the CDR3 is TGCAGTGCCCTCCGACAGGGCCAAGAGACCCAGTACTTC. It codes for CSALRQGQETQYF.

This clonotype came up a few times. The chain is built from TRBV28 and TRBJ2-7; no reliable D call. The V gene lost 5 bases and the J gene lost 3 bases, with 11 bases spanning the gap. Germline assignment: CDR1 MDHEN and CDR2 SYDVKM. The CDR3 contains 13 residues. The CDR3 loop is CASSLRGNYEQYF. The CDR3 bases are TGTGCCAGCAGTCTCCGCGGCAACTACGAGCAGTACTTC.

This clonotype came up many times. The rearrangement joins TRBV20-1 to TRBJ2-7, with D possibly called TRBD1 or TRBD2 (5 bases each). Germline CDR1 reads DFQATT; CDR2 reads SNEGSKA (reference sequence). Between the trimmed V and J ends, which lost 5 bases and 1 base, there was a span of 15 bases. The CDR3 length is 14 residues. The CDR3 nucleotides read TGCAGTGCTCGGGACCGTCTCGGGTCCTACGAGCAGTACTTC. It yields the protein CSARDRLGSYEQYF.

This sequence joins TRBV19 and TRBJ2-3; 8 bases are a match to TRBD1. The CDR3 extends over 17 amino acids. Germline values: CDR1 LNHDA, CDR2 SQIVND (reference sequence). The V and J ends lost 5 bases and 3 bases, in that order; junction bases with no gene match: 13. This CDR3 reads CASSPSGTGLRTDTQYF. The CDR3, as DNA: TGTGCCAGTAGTCCCTCCGGGACAGGACTTCGGACAGATACGCAGTATTTT.

The table lists this clonotype with many counts. The gene calls are TRBV10-3 and TRBJ1-5; no clear D gene. Between the trimmed V and J ends, which lost 0 bases and 7 bases, there was a span of 13 bases. CDR1 is ENHRY and CDR2 is SYGVKD in the germline V gene. The CDR3 runs 15 residues. The CDR3 loop reads CAISESRQSGQPQHF. CDR3 nucleotide sequence: TGTGCCATCAGTGAGTCGAGACAATCGGGACAGCCCCAGCATTTT.

In this sample, this clonotype turned up a few times. This sequence joins TRBV6-5 and TRBJ2-6, with unresolved D. The CDR3 has 14 amino acids. The V gene's germline CDR1 is MNHEY and CDR2 SVGAGI. V lost 0 bases to trimming and J lost 2 bases, with 2 bases between them. The CDR3 region is CASSYSTGANVLTF. The CDR3 DNA sequence: TGTGCCAGCAGTTACTCGACTGGGGCCAACGTCCTGACTTTC.

This clonotype was picked up many times. The chain uses TRBV10-3 and TRBJ1-1; 7 bases map to TRBD1. Looked up from germline, CDR1 is ENHRY and CDR2 is SYGVKD. After removal of 4 bases from V and 8 bases from J, the junction contained 4 bases not matched to a gene. The CDR3 is 12 residues long. The CDR3 DNA reads as TGTGCCATCAGTGCGCCGGGACAGGAAGCTTTCTTT. Translating gives CAISAPGQEAFF.

This chain uses TRBV21-1 with TRBJ2-7; the table calls TRBD1, which could not be checked here. TRBV21-1 is flagged as a pseudogene. The CDR3 sequence is 16 residues long. The CDR3 nucleotides are TGTGCCAGCGACCCTCCGGGACAGGCGACTACGAAGATGCAGTACTTC. Its protein product is CASDPPGQATTKMQYF.

The V call is TRBV27, the J call TRBJ1-1, with a tentative D call TRBD1 (6 bases). The germline CDR1 and CDR2 sequences are MNHEY and SMNVEV (reference sequence). Trimming removed 4 bases from V and 0 bases from J, with 9 bases in between. This CDR3 has 14 amino acids. The CDR3 is CASSWDKLNTEAFF. The CDR3 coding sequence is TGTGCCAGCAGTTGGGACAAACTGAACACTGAAGCTTTCTTT.

This clonotype showed up many times. CDR3 sequence reads: CASSVQYNEQFF. In DNA, the CDR3 is TGTGCCAGCAGTGTACAGTACAATGAGCAGTTCTTC. The chain carries TRBV2 and TRBJ2-1, with D uncertain. This CDR3 is built from 12 residues. Deletions cut 4 bases from V and 4 bases from J, with 5 bases between. Looked up from germline, CDR1 is SNHLY and CDR2 is FYNNEI.